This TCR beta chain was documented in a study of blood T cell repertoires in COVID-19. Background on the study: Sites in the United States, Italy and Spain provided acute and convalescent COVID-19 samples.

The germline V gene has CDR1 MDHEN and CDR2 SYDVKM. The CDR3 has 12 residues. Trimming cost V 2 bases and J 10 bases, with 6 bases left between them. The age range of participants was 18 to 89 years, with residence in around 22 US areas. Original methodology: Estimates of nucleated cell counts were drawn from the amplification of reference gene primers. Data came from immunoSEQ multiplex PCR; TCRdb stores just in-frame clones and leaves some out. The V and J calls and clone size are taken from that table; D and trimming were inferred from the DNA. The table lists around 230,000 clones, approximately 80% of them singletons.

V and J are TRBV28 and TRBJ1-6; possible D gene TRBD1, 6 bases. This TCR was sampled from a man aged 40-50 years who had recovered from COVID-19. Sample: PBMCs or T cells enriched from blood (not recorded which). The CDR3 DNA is TGTGCCAGCAGTTTAGGACAGTCACCCCTCCACTTT. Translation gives CASSLGQSPLHF.